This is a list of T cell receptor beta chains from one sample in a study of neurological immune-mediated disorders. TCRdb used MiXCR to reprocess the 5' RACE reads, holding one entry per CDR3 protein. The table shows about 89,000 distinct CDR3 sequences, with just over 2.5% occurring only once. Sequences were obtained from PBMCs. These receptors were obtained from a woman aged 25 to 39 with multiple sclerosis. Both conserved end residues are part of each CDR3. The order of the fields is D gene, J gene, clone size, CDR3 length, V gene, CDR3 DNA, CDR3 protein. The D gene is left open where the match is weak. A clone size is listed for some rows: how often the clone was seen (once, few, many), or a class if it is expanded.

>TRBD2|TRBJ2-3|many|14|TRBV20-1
TGCAGTGCTAGAGGACTAGCGACCACAGATACGCAGTATTTT
CSARGLATTDTQYF
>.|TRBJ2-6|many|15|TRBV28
TGTGCCAGCAGTCTCCGGTCGTCCGGGGCCAACGTCCTGACTTTC
CASSLRSSGANVLTF
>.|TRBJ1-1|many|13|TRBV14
TGTGCCAGCAGCCTACAACATAACACTGAAGCTTTCTTT
CASSLQHNTEAFF
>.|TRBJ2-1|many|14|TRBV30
TGTGCCTGGAGGCGGCGGTCCCGCAACAATGAGCAGTTCTTC
CAWRRRSRNNEQFF
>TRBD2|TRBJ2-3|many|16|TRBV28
TGTGCCAGCAGTTTAAGGTCTAGCGGGGTCAGGGATACGCAGTATTTT
CASSLRSSGVRDTQYF
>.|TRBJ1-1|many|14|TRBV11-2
TGTGCCAGCAGCTTAGGCGTACGGGCAGCTGAAGCTTTCTTT
CASSLGVRAAEAFF
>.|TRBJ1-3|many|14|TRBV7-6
TGTGCCAGCAGCCGATGGGACGGTGGAAACACCATATATTTT
CASSRWDGGNTIYF
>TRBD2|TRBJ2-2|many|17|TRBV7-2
TGTGCCAGCAGCCCCAGTGAGCTAGCGGGTAGGACCGGGGAGCTGTTTTTT
CASSPSELAGRTGELFF
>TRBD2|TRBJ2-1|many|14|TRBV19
TGTGCCAGTACCTTCGCCGGGACTATGGGTGAGCAGTTCTTC
CASTFAGTMGEQFF
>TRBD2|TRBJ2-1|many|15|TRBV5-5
TGTGCCAGCAGCTGGGTAGCGGGAGGCTACAATGAGCAGTTCTTC
CASSWVAGGYNEQFF
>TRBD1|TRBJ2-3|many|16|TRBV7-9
TGTGCCAGCAGCTCAGGACAGGGAAGCAGCACAGATACGCAGTATTTT
CASSSGQGSSTDTQYF
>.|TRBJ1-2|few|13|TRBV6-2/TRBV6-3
TGTGCCAGCAGTCCCGGACCCTGGATGGTCTACACCTTC
CASSPGPWMVYTF
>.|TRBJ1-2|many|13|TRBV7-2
TGTGCCAGCAGCTTCCGGGCCAACTATGGCTACACCTTC
CASSFRANYGYTF
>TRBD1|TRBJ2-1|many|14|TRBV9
TGTGCCAGCAGCGCCCCGACAGGGACCCATGAGCAGTTCTTC
CASSAPTGTHEQFF
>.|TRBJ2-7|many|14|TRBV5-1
TGCGCCAGCAGCTCCGGGACGGGATTCTACGAGCAGTACTTC
CASSSGTGFYEQYF
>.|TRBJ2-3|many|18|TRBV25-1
TGTGCCAGCAGTGAATTGTCATTCTGGACTGGAGCCACAGATACGCAGTATTTT
CASSELSFWTGATDTQYF
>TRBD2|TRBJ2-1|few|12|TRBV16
TGTGCCAGTGGACTAGCGCGCAATGAGCAGTTCTTC
CASGLARNEQFF
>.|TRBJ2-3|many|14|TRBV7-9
TGTGCCAGCAGCAGAACGGGGTTCACAGATACGCAGTATTTT
CASSRTGFTDTQYF
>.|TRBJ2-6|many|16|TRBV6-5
TGTGCCAGCAGGTCACGGAGGGACTCTGGGGCCAACGTCCTGACTTTC
CASRSRRDSGANVLTF
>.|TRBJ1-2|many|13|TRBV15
TGTGCCACCAGCCCCCAGTGGGGTCGCGGCTACACCTTC
CATSPQWGRGYTF
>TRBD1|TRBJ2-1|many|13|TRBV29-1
TGCAGCGTTGAAAAAGGGACAGGGTTTGAGCAGTTCTTC
CSVEKGTGFEQFF
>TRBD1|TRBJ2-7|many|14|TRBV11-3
TGTGCCAGCAGCCGTGCGACAGGGTCCTACGAGCAGTACTTC
CASSRATGSYEQYF
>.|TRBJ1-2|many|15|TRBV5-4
TGTGCCAGCAGCTCAGGACAGCAAGCTAACTATGGCTACACCTTC
CASSSGQQANYGYTF
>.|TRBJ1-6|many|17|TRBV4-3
TGCGCCAGCAGCCAAGAGTCCGTTCGCTCCTATAATTCACCCCTCCACTTT
CASSQESVRSYNSPLHF
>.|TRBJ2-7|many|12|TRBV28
TGTGCCACCATTACAGGGACCTACGAGCAGTACTTC
CATITGTYEQYF
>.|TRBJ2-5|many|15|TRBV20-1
TGCAGTGCTAGAGAGATGAGCGGAGACCAAGAGACCCAGTACTTC
CSAREMSGDQETQYF
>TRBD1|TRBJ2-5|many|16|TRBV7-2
TGTGCCAGCAGCCCCACCGCCGGGACAGGGGAAGAGACCCAGTACTTC
CASSPTAGTGEETQYF
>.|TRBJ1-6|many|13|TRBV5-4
TGTGCCAGCAGCTTGGAGGGGGATTCACCCCTCCACTTT
CASSLEGDSPLHF
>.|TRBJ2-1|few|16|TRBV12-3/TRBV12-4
TGTGCCAGCAGTTTATATAAGGCCGGAGGGGGCGGTGAGCAGTTCTTC
CASSLYKAGGGGEQFF
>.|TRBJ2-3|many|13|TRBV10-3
TGTGCCATCAGTGGCACAAGCACAGATACGCAGTATTTT
CAISGTSTDTQYF
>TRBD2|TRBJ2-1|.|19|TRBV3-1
TGTGCCAGCAGCCATTTGGGTTTCTCCCGGGACTACTCCTACAATGAGCAGTTCTTC
CASSHLGFSRDYSYNEQFF
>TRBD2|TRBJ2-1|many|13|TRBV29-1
TGCAGCGTTCAGGCGGGAGGGAACAATGAGCAGTTCTTC
CSVQAGGNNEQFF
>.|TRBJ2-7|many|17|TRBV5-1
TGCGCCAGCAGCTTTCAACCGGCAGGGGGGGAGTCCTACGAGCAGTACTTC
CASSFQPAGGESYEQYF
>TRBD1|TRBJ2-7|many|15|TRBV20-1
TGCAGTGCTAGGGATTCCGGGACAGGGCTTTACGAGCAGTACTTC
CSARDSGTGLYEQYF
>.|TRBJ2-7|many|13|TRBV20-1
TGCAGTGCTACGGCGGGAAACTCCTACGAGCAGTACTTC
CSATAGNSYEQYF
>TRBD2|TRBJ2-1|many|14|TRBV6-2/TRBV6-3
TGTGCCAGCACCTTAGCGGGGGCCTTCAATGAGCAGTTCTTC
CASTLAGAFNEQFF
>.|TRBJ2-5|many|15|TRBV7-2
TGTGCCAGCAGCTTAGTCGAGACAGGACAAGAGACCCAGTACTTC
CASSLVETGQETQYF
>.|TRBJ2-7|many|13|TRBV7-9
TGTGCCAGCAGCACAAGTCTATCCGGGGAGCAGTACTTC
CASSTSLSGEQYF
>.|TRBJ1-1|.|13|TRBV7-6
TGTGCCAGCAGCTCGCTTCTTCACACTGAAGCTTTCTTT
CASSSLLHTEAFF
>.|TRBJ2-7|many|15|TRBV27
TGTGCCAGCAGTTCACCCGGGACGGGGGACTACGAGCAGTACTTC
CASSSPGTGDYEQYF
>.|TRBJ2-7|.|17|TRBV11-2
TGTGCCAGCAGTCGTATTGTCCAGGGAAGAAGCTCCTACGAGCTGTACTTC
CASSRIVQGRSSYELYF
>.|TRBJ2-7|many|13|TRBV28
TGTGCCAGCAGTCCTACAGGATTGCTCGAGCAGTACTTC
CASSPTGLLEQYF
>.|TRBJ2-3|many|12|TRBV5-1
TGCGCCAGCAGCCGAAGCACAGATACGCAGTATTTT
CASSRSTDTQYF
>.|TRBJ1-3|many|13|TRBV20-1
TGCAGTGCTAACAAGCACTCTGGAAACACCATATATTTT
CSANKHSGNTIYF
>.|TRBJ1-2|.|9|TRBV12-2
TGTGCAAGTCGCCCGCGGGGTTTCTTC
CASRPRGFF
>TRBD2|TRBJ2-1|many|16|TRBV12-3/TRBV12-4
TGTGCCAGCAGTTTATATCTAGCGGCTCCTTACAATGAGCAGTTCTTC
CASSLYLAAPYNEQFF
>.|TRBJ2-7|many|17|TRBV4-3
TGCGCCAGCAGCCAAGATCACAGCAGGGGCGCGGCCTACGAGCAGTACTTC
CASSQDHSRGAAYEQYF
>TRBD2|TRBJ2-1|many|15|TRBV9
TGTGCCAGCAGCGTAGCTAGCGGGAGGCAGGTTGAGCAGTTCTTC
CASSVASGRQVEQFF
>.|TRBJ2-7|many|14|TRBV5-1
TGCGCCAGCAGCTTGACAGGGACCTTCTACGAGCAGTACTTC
CASSLTGTFYEQYF
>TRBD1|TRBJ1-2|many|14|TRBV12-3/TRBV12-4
TGTGCCAGCAGTTTTGGGACAGGGAGGCACGGCTACACCTTC
CASSFGTGRHGYTF
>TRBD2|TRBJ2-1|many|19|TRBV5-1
TGCGCCAGCAGCTTGGTCCCGGGAGGGCCCCTTAGCTCCTACAATGAGCAGTTCTTC
CASSLVPGGPLSSYNEQFF
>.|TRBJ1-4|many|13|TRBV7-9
TGTGCCAGCAGCTTCGGCGAGAATGAAAAACTGTTTTTT
CASSFGENEKLFF